A single sample is the source of the 21 T cell receptor beta chains below, sequenced in a study of identifying expanded T cells in peripheral blood. Assay: immunoSEQ multiplex PCR; the TCRdb copy retains only in-frame clones and omits some. The table includes approximately 80,000 clones, about 83% detected once. Sequencing input: blood. The receptors shown here come from a person aged 18 to 70 in good health.

This chain uses TRBV19 with TRBJ1-5; D unresolved. This CDR3 contains 12 residues. Trimming took 1 base from V and 4 from J, leaving 2 bases between them. CDR1 and CDR2 from the germline V gene are LNHDA and SQIVND (reference sequence). CDR3 in DNA: TGTGCCAGTAGTATAGCGAATCAGCCCCAGCATTTT. Translation gives CASSIANQPQHF.

In DNA, the CDR3 is TGTGCCAGCAGCTTAGAATCGGTGCCTACAGATACGCAGTATTTT. Translating it yields CASSLESVPTDTQYF. The V gene is TRBV11-1, the J gene TRBJ2-3; D is uncertain. V shed 1 base and J shed 3 bases, with 11 bases lying between them. CDR3 length: 15 residues. Germline lookup yields CDR1 SGHAT and CDR2 FQDESV (reference sequence).

The rearrangement links TRBV29-1 to TRBJ2-7; 10 bases map to TRBD1. This CDR3 is 14 amino acids long. Per the germline V gene, CDR1 is SQVTM and CDR2 is ANQGSEA. The V and J ends lost 7 bases and 4 bases, in that order; junction bases with no gene match: 10. The CDR3 DNA reads as TGCAGCGCTGGACAGGGGGGGAGAGGTTACGAGCAGTACTTC. Amino acid sequence: CSAGQGGRGYEQYF.

Only a few counts were recorded for this clone. The chain recombines TRBV4-3 with TRBJ2-6; no firm D call. With 0 bases removed from V and 0 bases from J, the gap between germline ends came to 6 bases. There are 16 residues in the CDR3. The germline V gene has CDR1 LGHNA and CDR2 YSLEER. The CDR3 here is CASSQEGISGANVLTF. DNA for the CDR3: TGCGCCAGCAGCCAAGAAGGAATCTCTGGGGCCAACGTCCTGACTTTC.

In this sample, this clone turned up once. The V call is TRBV6-5, the J call TRBJ2-5; 9 nucleotides agree with TRBD2. The germline gives CDR1 MNHEY, CDR2 SVGAGI. The V gene end was trimmed by 5 bases and the J gene end by 4 bases; junction bases not matched to a gene: 5. CDR3 length equals 14 residues. CDR3 bases: TGTGCCAGCAGTCATAGCGGGAGTGGAGAGACCCAGTACTTC. Amino acids: CASSHSGSGETQYF.

This chain links TRBV28 with TRBJ1-3; the D gene is possibly TRBD1 (5 bases). Deletions cut 6 bases from V and 0 bases from J, with 12 bases between. This CDR3 has 15 residues. CDR1 and CDR2 from the germline V gene are MDHEN and SYDVKM. The CDR3 bases are TGTGCCAGCAGGGGGGGGTACAGCTCTGGAAACACCATATATTTT. This encodes CASRGGYSSGNTIYF.

The V and J genes are TRBV19 and TRBJ2-2; D gene unclear. V lost 1 base and J 6 bases, leaving 6 bases between the germline ends. This CDR3 is built from 13 residues. CDR1 and CDR2 from the germline V gene are LNHDA and SQIVND (reference sequence). CDR3 residues: CASSIAQAGELFF. DNA of the CDR3: TGTGCCAGTAGTATAGCACAAGCCGGGGAGCTGTTTTTT.

J is TRBJ2-3 and V is TRBV7-9; D might be TRBD1 or TRBD2, each matching 5 bases. CDR3 length equals 16 residues. Trimming left V 1 base short and J 4 bases short, with 15 bases between. The V gene's germline CDR1 is SEHNR and CDR2 FQNEAQ (reference sequence). CDR3 residues: CASSLGDLDVPDTQYF. The CDR3 DNA sequence: TGTGCCAGCAGCTTAGGGGACCTCGATGTACCAGATACGCAGTATTTT. The entire variable domain, with the rest obtained from reference TRBV7-9 and TRBJ2-3, is as follows: DTGVSQNPRHKITKRGQNVTFRCDPISEHNRLYWYRQTLGQGPEFLTYFQNEAQLEKSRLLSDRFSAERPKGSFSTLEIQRTEQGDSAMYLCASSLGDLDVPDTQYFGPGTRLTVL.

The J gene is TRBJ2-1, the V gene TRBV11-3; no clear D gene. The CDR3 has 13 residues. V dropped 1 base and J dropped 7 bases, with 8 bases sitting between them. Germline assignment: CDR1 SGHNT and CDR2 YENEEA. The CDR3 sequence is CASSLGARNEQFF. In DNA form, the CDR3 reads TGTGCCAGCAGCTTAGGAGCAAGGAATGAGCAGTTCTTC.

The chain links TRBV5-3 to TRBJ1-3, with D tentatively TRBD1 (6 bases). TRBV5-3 is treated as an ORF (open reading frame) with a function not yet certain. The CDR3 loop spans 16 amino acids. Deletions cut 2 bases from V and 1 base from J, with 13 bases between. DNA for the CDR3: TGTGCCAGAAGCTTAGCCGCAGGGGCATCTGGAAACACCATATATTTT. This gives the protein CARSLAAGASGNTIYF.

The V gene is TRBV20-1, the J gene TRBJ2-5; D possibly corresponds to TRBD2 (5 bases). The CDR3 has 11 amino acids. Germline-derived CDR1 and CDR2 are DFQATT and SNEGSKA (reference sequence). V shed 6 bases and J shed 5 bases, with 10 bases lying between them. The CDR3: CSAEDLETQYF. CDR3 coding DNA: TGCAGTGCCGAGGACTTGGAGACCCAGTACTTC.

The chain is built from TRBV28 and TRBJ1-1; D is uncertain. This CDR3 region has 14 residues. The germline V gene encodes CDR1 MDHEN and CDR2 SYDVKM. V lost 7 bases and J lost 1, with 13 bases in between. CDR3 sequence reads: CASKTYTENTEAFF. The CDR3 DNA reads TGTGCCAGCAAGACATATACAGAGAACACTGAAGCTTTCTTT.

The chain carries TRBV28 and TRBJ1-5; D is ambiguous. The CDR3 sequence is 14 residues long. V was clipped by 1 base and J by 3 bases, with 7 bases between them. CDR1 MDHEN and CDR2 SYDVKM come from the germline V gene. The DNA for the CDR3 is TGTGCCAGCAGTTTATCAACAGTCAATCAGCCCCAGCATTTT. It is translated as CASSLSTVNQPQHF.

This rearrangement joins TRBV7-2 to TRBJ2-1; 11 bases map to TRBD2. Looked up from germline, CDR1 is SGHTA and CDR2 is FQGNSA. The CDR3 loop spans 17 amino acids. Losses at the gene ends were 5 bases for V and 7 bases for J; bases not matched to a gene: 13. The CDR3 reads CASSRGTSGPIGNEQFF. The DNA of the CDR3 is TGTGCCAGCAGCCGGGGGACTAGCGGACCTATTGGGAATGAGCAGTTCTTC.

The V gene is TRBV5-1, the J gene TRBJ2-3; possible D gene TRBD2, 5 bases. This CDR3 comprises 15 residues. The V gene lost 0 bases and the J gene lost 2 bases, with 10 bases spanning the gap. The germline V gene encodes CDR1 SGHRS and CDR2 YFSETQ. The CDR3 is CASSLGSLATDTQYF. The DNA for the CDR3 is TGCGCCAGCAGCTTGGGGTCGCTAGCCACAGATACGCAGTATTTT.

This clone has a count of ten or more. This chain links TRBV28 with TRBJ2-5, with 8 bases matching TRBD1. Germline loops: CDR1 MDHEN, CDR2 SYDVKM. The CDR3 covers 14 residues. Trimming cost V 5 bases and J 5 bases; bases outside gene matches: 7. This CDR3 is CASSPTGVWETQYF. In nucleotides, the CDR3 is TGTGCCAGCAGTCCGACAGGGGTTTGGGAGACCCAGTACTTC.

This chain joins TRBV25-1 and TRBJ2-7; no reliable D call. The CDR3 is made up of 12 amino acids. Germline loops: CDR1 MGHDK, CDR2 SYGVNS. V was shortened by 9 bases and J by 4 bases, with 13 bases between the two germline ends. The CDR3 region is CASSPLGYEQYF. The CDR3 DNA reads TGTGCCAGTAGTCCTCTGGGGTACGAGCAGTACTTC.

The gene calls are TRBV7-8 and TRBJ1-5, with D possibly being TRBD1 (5 bases). The V gene's germline CDR1 is SGHVS and CDR2 FQNEAQ. Trimming shortened V by 3 bases and J by 5 bases, and 11 bases separated the two germline ends. This CDR3 comprises 14 residues. CDR3 DNA: TGTGCCAGCAGCTTGTCCAGGGTTGATCAGCCCCAGCATTTT. Encoded protein: CASSLSRVDQPQHF.

The chain carries TRBV27 and TRBJ2-7; 7 nucleotides line up with TRBD1. The CDR3 consists of 13 residues. V was clipped by 5 bases and J by 10 bases; unmatched bases: 11. The V gene's germline CDR1 is MNHEY and CDR2 SMNVEV (reference sequence). In DNA form, the CDR3 reads TGTGCCAGCAGTCCCCGATTGGACAGGTCCCAGTACTTC. Protein product: CASSPRLDRSQYF.

The rearrangement uses TRBV10-2 and TRBJ2-3, with TRBD2 matching 9 bases. Germline lookup yields CDR1 WSHSY and CDR2 SAAADI. This CDR3 region has 14 residues. The V and J ends lost 7 bases and 3 bases, in that order; junction bases with no gene match: 5. CDR3 nucleotides: TGCGCCAGCAACCCAGCGGGAGGTACAGATACGCAGTATTTT. The encoded protein is CASNPAGGTDTQYF.

This chain connects TRBV28 to TRBJ1-2; D not resolved. Germline lookup yields CDR1 MDHEN and CDR2 SYDVKM. This CDR3 has 14 amino acids. Between the trimmed V and J ends, which lost 3 bases and 0 bases, there was a span of 8 bases. CDR3 bases: TGTGCCAGCAGTTTCGGCACCTCTAACTATGGCTACACCTTC. It encodes CASSFGTSNYGYTF.